This T cell receptor beta chain was observed in a study of identical twins (dated by TCRdb to the mid-2010s). Study-level background: To test whether fetal clonotypes persist, the study used deep sequencing on TCR alpha and beta repertoires from monozygotic twins, unrelated adults of various ages, and cord blood. Replicate twin experiments were performed at different times using different library preparation protocols to rule out contamination.

What the work shows at the level of the full study, not this receptor alone: Invariant T cells such as MAIT and iNKT could partly confound zero-insertion analyses, though diverse VJ usage argued against this for most clonotypes. Excess twin sharing in beta out-of-frame sequences was weaker because fewer shared sequences lowered the signal-to-noise ratio. Fewer insertions were carried by abundant cord blood beta clonotypes, a similar but weaker trend appeared in young adult naive repertoires, and no such trend appeared in memory repertoires. Out-of-frame TCR alpha sequences shared between twins showed an excess of low generation-probability sequences compared with coincidental sharing between unrelated individuals. Because the same donors could not be followed over many years, the conclusions relied on cross-sectional statistical analysis. In monozygotic twins, recombination models systematically underestimated out-of-frame TCR alpha sharing, but the models matched the sharing seen between unrelated individuals.

Libraries were built with 5' RACE. The instrument given in TCRdb is Illumina HiSeq 2000. Template switching added a universal primer binding site, and the final cDNA carried a unique molecular identifier that allowed TCR cDNA molecules to be counted accurately. Specific primers in the conserved constant-segment region were used to synthesize first-strand cDNA for TCR alpha and beta chains. To control for contamination, each cDNA library was double barcoded with a SMART-Mk sample barcode plus Illumina barcodes. Two successive PCR steps introduced TruSeq adapter sequences along with Illumina sample barcodes. Sequencing of the TCR alpha and beta cDNA libraries was done on the Illumina HiSeq platform using custom primers. Processing in the source paper ran as follows. MiGEC was used to process raw reads and extract unique molecular identifiers, and MiXCR was used to find CDR3 positions. Recombination models were inferred per individual with the repgenHMM and IGoR tools using an EM algorithm. The tcR package in R was used for shared clonotype analysis, with sharing normalized by the product of cloneset sizes. Out-of-frame nonproductive sequences were analyzed to study raw recombination free of thymic and clonal selection effects. TCRdb applied fastp at Q25 and MiXCR to the public reads, then kept only in-frame beta chains. Every distinct CDR3 protein forms one entry, paired with its most common genes and DNA. The V and J calls and clone size are TCRdb's, not the authors'. The sample table lists around 650,000 distinct CDR3 sequences, around 7.4% of them with a count of one. About 1.6% of the sample goes to the ten largest clones.

For this chain, trimming is 3 bases at the V end and 1 base at the J end, and the number of junction bases without a gene match is 6. The germline V gene specifies SGHRS as CDR1 and YFSETQ as CDR2. From the cysteine through the phenylalanine, the CDR3 covers 16 amino acids. Only the CDR3 DNA stays, 48 bases, in frame from base 1. Concerning this clonotype: No antigen is known for it. Base qualities are not recorded, but no much larger clone differs from it by a single base.

Every donor in the study was a healthy Caucasian. Three pairs of female monozygotic twins, all aged 18 to 29 years, were included in the twin cohort. Peripheral blood mononuclear cells were used as the source from which RNA for TCR libraries was isolated. The data also belong to a second study, concerning yellow fever vaccine responses in identical twins. The second source states: The T cell response to vaccination in identical twins was reported by the authors to appear partly convergent and partly personalized. In the study, vaccine-responding T cell clones were precisely tracked in identical twins.

This receptor was obtained from a woman aged 18-29 years in good health. Sequencing was done on a sample of PBMCs. The chain is encoded by TRBV5-1 joined to TRBJ1-4, and TRBD1 aligns with 7 junction nucleotides. At the DNA level, the sequence is TGCGCCAGCAGCTGGAGGACAGGTCAAACTAATGAAAAACTGTTTTTT. Translated, it gives CASSWRTGQTNEKLFF.